A single sample gave rise to the 25 T cell receptor beta chains below, sequenced in a study of PD-L1 blockade in urothelial cancer. Time point defined: pretreatment peripheral blood. Generated by immunoSEQ multiplex PCR, the TCRdb table keeps only in-frame clones and is missing some. The sample yields around 130,000 clones, 84% seen once. The specimen was PBMCs, collected around atezolizumab (anti-PD-L1) treatment. Every receptor here comes from a man aged 50 to 60 with urothelial cancer.

The J gene is TRBJ2-3, the V gene TRBV9; possibly TRBD1 for D (6 bases). V dropped 4 bases and J dropped 0 bases, with 24 bases sitting between them. This CDR3 region has 19 residues. Germline-derived CDR1 and CDR2 are SGDLS and YYNGEE. The CDR3 DNA reads TGTGCCAGCAGCCCACATACGGGCAGGGGATTATCTAGCACAGATACGCAGTATTTT. Its translation: CASSPHTGRGLSSTDTQYF.

This chain uses TRBV6-6 with TRBJ1-2; possibly TRBD1 for D (5 bases). Trimming cost V 7 bases and J 0 bases, with 15 bases left between them. CDR1 and CDR2 (germline): MNHNY, SVGAGI (reference sequence). The CDR3 is 15 residues long. CDR3 sequence: CASNQGSGANYGYTF. The CDR3 DNA reads as TGTGCCAGCAATCAGGGATCGGGAGCTAACTATGGCTACACCTTC.

V is TRBV7-9 and J is TRBJ2-3, with TRBD2 matching 11 bases. Germline V gene data show CDR1 as SEHNR and CDR2 as FQNEAQ (reference sequence). The CDR3 extends over 15 amino acids. V lost 8 bases, J lost 2 bases, and 6 bases stayed unmatched. The CDR3, as DNA: TGTGCCAGCGGGCGACTAGCGGGGACCACAGATACGCAGTATTTT. Translation gives CASGRLAGTTDTQYF.

V is TRBV18 and J is TRBJ1-5; D ambiguous. CDR1 KGHSH and CDR2 LQKENI come from the germline V gene. CDR3 size: 16 residues. V was trimmed by 5 bases and J by 3 bases, leaving 17 bases between them. The CDR3: CASSSRLESDNQPQHF. The CDR3, as DNA: TGTGCCAGCTCATCTCGACTGGAGAGCGACAATCAGCCCCAGCATTTT. Looking up the rest from reference TRBV18 and TRBJ1-5 gives the full variable domain: NAGVMQNPRHLVRRRGQEARLRCSPMKGHSHVYWYRQLPEEGLKFMVYLQKENIIDESGMPKERFSAEFPKEGPSILRIQQVVRGDSAAYFCASSSRLESDNQPQHFGDGTRLSIL.

This clone was counted once. The V call is TRBV11-2, the J call TRBJ2-1, with 7 bases that match TRBD1. Per the germline V gene, CDR1 is SGHAT and CDR2 is FQNNGV. The J segment lost 7 bases and the V segment lost 5 bases, leaving 8 bases of the junction unmatched. The CDR3 consists of 14 residues. Here the CDR3 DNA reads TGTGCCAGCAGCCGGAACAGGGGTCGGAATGAGCAGTTCTTC. Translation: CASSRNRGRNEQFF.

The chain is built from TRBV11-2 and TRBJ2-1; 11 bases align to TRBD2. CDR1 SGHAT and CDR2 FQNNGV come from the germline V gene. Unmatched junction bases numbered 7, after V lost 5 bases and J lost 4 bases. The CDR3 contains 16 residues. The CDR3 DNA sequence: TGTGCCAGCAGCCCCTCCGGGACTAGCGGTTACAATGAGCAGTTCTTC. It is translated as CASSPSGTSGYNEQFF. Full variable domain (rest looked up from reference TRBV11-2 and TRBJ2-1): EAGVAQSPRYKIIEKRQSVAFWCNPISGHATLYWYQQILGQGPKLLIQFQNNGVVDDSQLPKDRFSAERLKGVDSTLKIQPAKLEDSAVYLCASSPSGTSGYNEQFFGPGTRLTVL.

This clone was seen more than once but under ten times. The gene calls are TRBV28 and TRBJ1-6, with 8 bases that match TRBD1. The germline gives CDR1 MDHEN, CDR2 SYDVKM. CDR3 size: 14 residues. V gave up 6 bases and J gave up 6 bases; unmatched junction bases: 4. In DNA, the CDR3 is TGTGCCAGCAGGGTAGACAGGGGTAATTCACCCCTCCACTTT. Translated, it gives CASRVDRGNSPLHF.

The count of this clone is one. The rearrangement joins TRBV28 to TRBJ1-1; the D is unclear. V was cut by 6 bases and J by 5 bases, with 10 bases left in between. The CDR3 runs 12 residues. Germline V CDR1 and CDR2: MDHEN, SYDVKM. CDR3 nucleotides: TGTGCCAGCAGCTATCGGTGGACTGAAGCTTTCTTT. Protein: CASSYRWTEAFF.

This chain uses TRBV6-5 with TRBJ2-7, with a weak D call TRBD2 (6 bases). The tail of the sequence fits TRBJ2-5 better, so the J call may be wrong. The CDR3 has 16 residues. Per the germline V gene, CDR1 is MNHEY and CDR2 is SVGAGI. CDR3: CASSYSTRVGEETQYF. In DNA, the CDR3 is TGTGCCAGCAGTTACTCGACTAGGGTAGGGGAAGAGACCCAGTACTTC.

The chain joins TRBV6-6 to TRBJ1-4, with 8 bases matching TRBD1. The germline V gene encodes CDR1 MNHNY and CDR2 SVGAGI (reference sequence). With 4 bases clipped from V and 8 bases from J, the junction kept 12 bases outside the gene matches. The CDR3 is 16 amino acids. As DNA, the CDR3 is TGTGCCAGCAGTTCGGGTGCAGGGGGCGCTGGGGAAAAACTGTTTTTT. This encodes CASSSGAGGAGEKLFF.

The rearrangement joins TRBV5-6 to TRBJ2-1, with D possibly being TRBD1 (6 bases). V dropped 4 bases and J dropped 9 bases, with 11 bases sitting between them. The CDR3 is 12 amino acids. Germline CDR1 is SGHDT and CDR2 is YYEEEE. The CDR3: CASSTGTFEQFF. CDR3 coding DNA: TGTGCCAGCAGCACCGGGACATTTGAGCAGTTCTTC. Complete variable domain (other parts from reference TRBV5-6 and TRBJ2-1): DAGVTQSPTHLIKTRGQQVTLRCSPKSGHDTVSWYQQALGQGPQFIFQYYEEEERQRGNFPDRFSGHQFPNYSSELNVNALLLGDSALYLCASSTGTFEQFFGPGTRLTVL.

This chain joins TRBV9 and TRBJ2-1; D possibly corresponds to TRBD2 (6 bases). CDR3 size: 15 residues. CDR1 is SGDLS and CDR2 is YYNGEE in the germline V gene. V lost 0 bases to trimming and J lost 14 bases, with 21 bases between them. CDR3: CASSVAWQGGSPKFF. DNA for the CDR3: TGTGCCAGCAGCGTAGCTTGGCAGGGAGGATCCCCCAAGTTCTTC. The full variable domain, with the rest looked up from reference TRBV9 and TRBJ2-1, is DSGVTQTPKHLITATGQRVTLRCSPRSGDLSVYWYQQSLDQGLQFLIQYYNGEERAKGNILERFSAQQFPDLHSELNLSSLELGDSALYFCASSVAWQGGSPKFFGPGTRLTVL.

The CDR3 reads CASSWTAGNTIYF. The CDR3 nucleotides are TGTGCCAGCAGTTGGACAGCTGGAAACACCATATATTTT. The chain carries TRBV28 and TRBJ1-3; D might be TRBD1 (6 bases). Germline V gives CDR1 MDHEN, CDR2 SYDVKM. The V and J ends lost 4 bases and 2 bases respectively, with 6 bases between them. The length of the CDR3 is 13 residues. Complete variable domain (other parts from reference TRBV28 and TRBJ1-3): DVKVTQSSRYLVKRTGEKVFLECVQDMDHENMFWYRQDPGLGLRLIYFSYDVKMKEKGDIPEGYSVSREKKERFSLILESASTNQTSMYLCASSWTAGNTIYFGEGSWLTVV.

The count of this clone is one. The genes are TRBV9 and TRBJ2-3, with 13 bases aligning to TRBD2. Germline lookup yields CDR1 SGDLS and CDR2 YYNGEE. This CDR3 is built from 17 residues. Unmatched junction bases numbered 9, after V lost 4 bases and J lost 4 bases. The CDR3 loop is CASSPGLAGVVADTQYF. The CDR3 coding sequence is TGTGCCAGCAGCCCCGGACTAGCGGGAGTAGTTGCAGATACGCAGTATTTT.

This sequence joins TRBV5-1 and TRBJ2-2; 9 bases map to TRBD1. J lost 3 bases, V lost 3 bases, and 3 bases had no gene match. Germline V gene sequence: CDR1 SGHRS, CDR2 YFSETQ. This CDR3 is built from 15 residues. The CDR3 sequence: CASSSGQGDTGELFF. The CDR3 region has the DNA TGCGCCAGCAGCTCGGGACAGGGAGACACCGGGGAGCTGTTTTTT.

J is TRBJ1-1 and V is TRBV7-3; D is uncertain. The CDR3 covers 13 residues. Trimming removed 0 bases from V and 5 bases from J, with 7 bases in between. Per germline, CDR1 SGHTA and CDR2 FQGTGA. The CDR3 region is CASSLTAVTEAFF. The CDR3 bases are TGTGCCAGCAGCTTAACTGCGGTTACTGAAGCTTTCTTT.

CDR3 in DNA: TGTGCCAGCACCGGCGGGGCAGCTTATAGCAATCAGCCCCAGCATTTT. Translation: CASTGGAAYSNQPQHF. V usage is TRBV5-8 and J usage is TRBJ1-5; possibly TRBD1 for D (5 bases). Germline V gene lookup returns CDR1 SGHTS and CDR2 YDEGEE. The germline V and J ends were trimmed by 6 bases and 0 bases, with 16 bases remaining between them. This CDR3 is built from 16 residues.

The J gene is TRBJ2-3, the V gene TRBV18; the D is unclear. Germline values: CDR1 KGHSH, CDR2 LQKENI. The CDR3 loop spans 16 amino acids. V was clipped by 2 bases and J by 0 bases, with 12 bases between them. CDR3 sequence: CASSPVTKTSTDTQYF. The CDR3 DNA is TGTGCCAGCTCACCAGTTACCAAAACTAGCACAGATACGCAGTATTTT.

The chain joins TRBV11-2 to TRBJ1-6; D might be TRBD1 (6 bases). The CDR3 has 14 amino acids. The V and J ends lost 1 base and 7 bases respectively, with 8 bases between them. Looked up from germline, CDR1 is SGHAT and CDR2 is FQNNGV. CDR3 sequence (DNA): TGTGCCAGCAGCTTAGGTGACAGGAATTCACCCCTCCACTTT. This gives the protein CASSLGDRNSPLHF.

This chain connects TRBV30 to TRBJ2-7, with 9 bases identical to TRBD1. J gave up 5 bases and V 3 bases, and 11 bases lay outside the gene matches. This CDR3 region has 15 residues. Germline CDR1 GTSNPN, CDR2 SVGIG (reference sequence). The CDR3 coding sequence is TGTGCCTGGAGGATAGCCGGGACAGGGCTGAACGAGCAGTACTTC. Residues: CAWRIAGTGLNEQYF.

The J gene is TRBJ2-7, the V gene TRBV6-6; maybe TRBD1 (6 bases). The CDR3 is made up of 13 amino acids. The ends were cut back, 4 bases at V and 6 bases at J, with 13 bases in the middle. The germline V gene has CDR1 MNHNY and CDR2 SVGAGI (reference sequence). The chain's CDR3 is CASSLTGIGEQYF. In nucleotides, the CDR3 is TGTGCCAGCAGTTTAACAGGGATAGGCGAGCAGTACTTC.

The rearrangement links TRBV7-9 to TRBJ2-3, with no clear D. Germline V gene lookup returns CDR1 SEHNR and CDR2 FQNEAQ (reference sequence). The CDR3 runs to 15 residues. Trimming took off 0 bases at V and 0 bases at J, with 7 bases between the two ends. CDR3 amino acids: CASSLAHRSTDTQYF. CDR3 DNA: TGTGCCAGCAGCTTAGCCCATAGAAGCACAGATACGCAGTATTTT.

The chain combines TRBV2 with TRBJ1-6, with D maybe TRBD1 (6 bases). Germline V gene lookup returns CDR1 SNHLY and CDR2 FYNNEI. Trimming cost V 3 bases and J 0 bases, with 18 bases left between them. CDR3 length equals 19 residues. CDR3 DNA sequence: TGTGCCAGCAGTGATTCAGGGGTCCTACTCAACTCCTATAATTCACCCCTCCACTTT. The encoded protein is CASSDSGVLLNSYNSPLHF.

J is TRBJ2-7 and V is TRBV9; D gene ambiguous. Trimming left V 2 bases short and J 7 bases short, with 13 bases between. This CDR3 has 13 amino acids. CDR1 and CDR2 from the germline V gene are SGDLS and YYNGEE. Here the CDR3 reads CASSVLESGEQYF. The CDR3 DNA reads as TGTGCCAGCAGCGTCCTGGAGTCGGGTGAGCAGTACTTC.

The V call is TRBV16, the J call TRBJ2-2, with 7 bases matching TRBD1. V shed 2 bases, J shed 3 bases, and the junction held 0 bases outside the gene matches. The germline gives CDR1 KGHSY, CDR2 FQNENV. The CDR3 sequence is 14 residues long. The CDR3 here is CASSQQGDTGELFF. CDR3 DNA sequence: TGTGCCAGCAGCCAACAGGGGGACACCGGGGAGCTGTTTTTT.